This is a list of T cell receptor beta chains from one sample in a study of blood T cell repertoires in COVID-19. Generated by immunoSEQ multiplex PCR, the TCRdb table keeps only in-frame clones and is missing some. This table has 450,000 or so clones, nearly 90% appearing once. Material: peripheral blood. The receptors here all came from a man aged 18 to 29 with COVID-19, enrolled during active disease. Both conserved end residues are part of each CDR3. D genes are given only for firm matches. The size entry is marked missing in some rows and otherwise reads once, few, many or a size class.

abundance: NA; d_gene: TRBD2; j_gene: TRBJ2-5; v_gene: TRBV14; CDR3nt: TGTGCCAGCAGCCAACTAGCGGGGGTCCAAAAAGAGACCCAGTACTTC; CDR3aa: CASSQLAGVQKETQYF
abundance: NA; d_gene: NA; j_gene: TRBJ1-2; v_gene: TRBV6-5; CDR3nt: TGTGCCAGCACTCAACAGGGATACTATGGCTACACCTTC; CDR3aa: CASTQQGYYGYTF
abundance: NA; d_gene: NA; j_gene: TRBJ1-6; v_gene: TRBV4-2; CDR3nt: TGTGCCAGCAGCCAAGAGGGGGCTGCCTCTGATAATTCACCCCTCCACTTT; CDR3aa: CASSQEGAASDNSPLHF
abundance: NA; d_gene: NA; j_gene: TRBJ2-2; v_gene: TRBV19; CDR3nt: TGTGCCAGTAGTATAGGGGGGCGCGGCGGGGAGCTGTTTTTT; CDR3aa: CASSIGGRGGELFF
abundance: NA; d_gene: NA; j_gene: TRBJ2-5; v_gene: TRBV14; CDR3nt: TGTGCCAGCAGCGATAACAGGGTTCAAGAGACCCAGTACTTC; CDR3aa: CASSDNRVQETQYF
abundance: NA; d_gene: NA; j_gene: TRBJ2-1; v_gene: TRBV19; CDR3nt: TGTGCCAGTAGTATAGCAACAGGAACGGGAGAATTTGAGCAGTTCTTC; CDR3aa: CASSIATGTGEFEQFF
abundance: NA; d_gene: TRBD2; j_gene: TRBJ2-5; v_gene: TRBV5-1; CDR3nt: TGCGCCAGCAGCTTGGGTCCTAGCGGGGGGGAAGAGACCCAGTACTTC; CDR3aa: CASSLGPSGGEETQYF
abundance: NA; d_gene: TRBD2; j_gene: TRBJ2-7; v_gene: TRBV5-1; CDR3nt: TGCGCCAGCAGCTTGGGGGCTAGCGGGGGCGATGAGCAGTACTTC; CDR3aa: CASSLGASGGDEQYF
abundance: NA; d_gene: TRBD2; j_gene: TRBJ2-1; v_gene: TRBV3-1/TRBV3-2; CDR3nt: TGTGCCAGCAGCCAAGGGCTGAAACCCGGGACTAGCGGGAGGAATGAGCAGTTCTTC; CDR3aa: CASSQGLKPGTSGRNEQFF
abundance: NA; d_gene: TRBD1; j_gene: TRBJ2-7; v_gene: TRBV6-5; CDR3nt: TGTGCCAGTGATCGGGACAGGCTCTACGAGCAGTACTTC; CDR3aa: CASDRDRLYEQYF
abundance: NA; d_gene: NA; j_gene: TRBJ2-7; v_gene: TRBV3-1/TRBV3-2; CDR3nt: TGTGCCAGCAGCCAGGAGATTGTCGCCTACGAGCAGTACTTC; CDR3aa: CASSQEIVAYEQYF
abundance: NA; d_gene: TRBD1; j_gene: TRBJ2-7; v_gene: TRBV30; CDR3nt: TGTGCCTGGAAGGGACAGTCCTACGAGCAGTACTTC; CDR3aa: CAWKGQSYEQYF
abundance: once; d_gene: NA; j_gene: TRBJ2-7; v_gene: TRBV18; CDR3nt: TGTGCCAGCTCACCACGCCAGGACTACGAGCAGTACTTC; CDR3aa: CASSPRQDYEQYF
abundance: NA; d_gene: NA; j_gene: TRBJ2-7; v_gene: TRBV13; CDR3nt: TGTGCCAGCAGCTTAGGCCCCCTCTACGAGCAGTACTTC; CDR3aa: CASSLGPLYEQYF
abundance: NA; d_gene: NA; j_gene: TRBJ1-6; v_gene: TRBV4-1; CDR3nt: TGCGCCAGCAGCCAAGAGCCTCCTAGCTCCTATAATTCACCCCTCCACTTT; CDR3aa: CASSQEPPSSYNSPLHF
abundance: NA; d_gene: TRBD1; j_gene: TRBJ2-5; v_gene: TRBV5-6; CDR3nt: TGTGCCAGCAGCTTGGGGACAGGGGGGGGCAGAGAGACCCAGTACTTC; CDR3aa: CASSLGTGGGRETQYF
abundance: NA; d_gene: NA; j_gene: TRBJ2-7; v_gene: TRBV5-1; CDR3nt: TGCGCCAGCAGCCGGGGGACCGACGACTCCGGAGGCACCTACGAGCAGTACTTC; CDR3aa: CASSRGTDDSGGTYEQYF
abundance: NA; d_gene: NA; j_gene: TRBJ1-1; v_gene: TRBV5-1; CDR3nt: TGCGCCAGCAGCACTGACAGGCCGAACACTGAAGCTTTCTTT; CDR3aa: CASSTDRPNTEAFF
abundance: few; d_gene: TRBD2; j_gene: TRBJ2-1; v_gene: TRBV11-2; CDR3nt: TGTGCCAGCAGCTTAGGTCTAGCGGGAGTCCGGACGGGCAATGAGCAGTTCTTC; CDR3aa: CASSLGLAGVRTGNEQFF
abundance: few; d_gene: NA; j_gene: TRBJ2-7; v_gene: TRBV5-1; CDR3nt: TGCGCCAGCAGCTCCGCGGGAAGCTCCTACGAGCAGTACTTC; CDR3aa: CASSSAGSSYEQYF
abundance: once; d_gene: NA; j_gene: TRBJ1-5; v_gene: TRBV5-5; CDR3nt: TGTGCCAGCAGCTTGCAATCAGGGAGGGGTAATCAGCCCCAGCATTTT; CDR3aa: CASSLQSGRGNQPQHF
abundance: NA; d_gene: NA; j_gene: TRBJ2-7; v_gene: TRBV7-9; CDR3nt: TGTGCCAGCAGCTTAGCTCCGACTAGTGGGTACGAGCAGTACTTC; CDR3aa: CASSLAPTSGYEQYF
abundance: NA; d_gene: TRBD1; j_gene: TRBJ1-2; v_gene: TRBV14; CDR3nt: TGTGCCAGCAGCCAGAGGACAGGGGCGTTTGGCTACACCTTC; CDR3aa: CASSQRTGAFGYTF
abundance: NA; d_gene: NA; j_gene: TRBJ1-2; v_gene: TRBV7-9; CDR3nt: TGTGCCAGCAGCTTCGGGTCTAACTATGGCTACACCTTC; CDR3aa: CASSFGSNYGYTF
abundance: NA; d_gene: NA; j_gene: TRBJ1-5; v_gene: TRBV27; CDR3nt: TGTGCCAGCAGTTTATTACAGGGTCGGCATCAGCCCCAGCATTTT; CDR3aa: CASSLLQGRHQPQHF
abundance: few; d_gene: TRBD1; j_gene: TRBJ1-5; v_gene: TRBV2; CDR3nt: TGTGCCAGCATGGCTCGACAGGGGAATCAGCCCCAGCATTTT; CDR3aa: CASMARQGNQPQHF